The 18 T cell receptor beta chains in this list originate from one sample, sequenced in a study of T cells in Graves' hyperthyroidism and ophthalmopathy. Authors of the study amplified TCR beta CDR3 regions from RNA transcripts. HTBI primers were the set used in a first-round RT-PCR of the TCR CDR3. TCRdb ran MiXCR on the multiplex PCR reads and lists one entry per CDR3 protein. The table records around 340,000 distinct CDR3 sequences, roughly 20% of them present only once. The sequenced material came from blood. The source of these receptors is a woman between 40 and 50 years old with Graves' ophthalmopathy.

This clonotype was seen repeatedly, ten times or more. A much larger clone differs from this one at a single base, so this may be a read error. The rearrangement links TRBV7-2 to TRBJ1-1, with D unresolved. In germline, CDR1 is SGHTA, CDR2 FQGNSA. The CDR3 loop spans 13 amino acids. The germline V and J ends were trimmed by 5 bases and 4 bases, with 11 bases remaining between them. The CDR3 nucleotides are TGTGCCAGCAGCGTAATAGTGGGCACTGAAGCTTTCTTT. Its protein product is CASSVIVGTEAFF.

This clonotype was detected ten times or more. The chain employs TRBV29-1 and TRBJ2-7; 9 positions agree with TRBD2. The CDR3 extends over 13 amino acids. Losses at the gene ends were 7 bases for V and 3 bases for J; bases not matched to a gene: 7. Germline V gene data show CDR1 as SQVTM and CDR2 as ANQGSEA. The chain's CDR3 is CSALAGESYEQYF. CDR3 DNA sequence: TGCAGCGCCTTAGCGGGAGAAAGCTACGAGCAGTACTTC.

This clonotype came up many times. The chain links TRBV29-1 to TRBJ2-5; D unresolved. The CDR3 runs 14 residues. Germline CDR1 is SQVTM and CDR2 is ANQGSEA. The V end lost 7 bases, the J end lost 1 base, and 16 bases lay between the germline ends. In nucleotides, the CDR3 is TGCAGCGGGTGGGTCGGTGGTATCCAAGAGACCCAGTACTTC. This gives the protein CSGWVGGIQETQYF.

At least ten counts were recorded for this clonotype. This rearrangement joins TRBV28 to TRBJ1-1, with D possibly TRBD1 on 6 matching bases. In germline, CDR1 is MDHEN, CDR2 SYDVKM. The CDR3 runs to 13 residues. V was trimmed by 6 bases and J by 4 bases, leaving 12 bases between them. The CDR3 region is CASRTTGPTEAFF. Here the CDR3 DNA reads TGTGCCAGCAGAACTACAGGGCCCACTGAAGCTTTCTTT.

This clonotype was detected only a few times. J is TRBJ2-5 and V is TRBV28; the match to TRBD2 covers 11 bases. The V and J ends lost 6 bases and 5 bases, in that order; junction bases with no gene match: 8. Germline CDR1 reads MDHEN; CDR2 reads SYDVKM. This CDR3 has 15 amino acids. The CDR3 protein is CASSSSTSGSETQYF. CDR3 coding DNA: TGTGCCAGCAGCTCCTCCACTAGCGGGAGTGAGACCCAGTACTTC.

This clonotype showed up many times. The chain recombines TRBV29-1 with TRBJ2-5; D remains unclear. CDR3 length equals 15 residues. The germline V gene encodes CDR1 SQVTM and CDR2 ANQGSEA. V shed 5 bases and J shed 0 bases, with 16 bases lying between them. Written as DNA, the CDR3 is TGCAGCGTTACCTTCCTGTCCCGGTACCAAGAGACCCAGTACTTC. It is translated as CSVTFLSRYQETQYF.

This clonotype was found many times. V is TRBV25-1 and J is TRBJ2-4; TRBD2 might be the D (6 bases). Trimming pared 6 bases from V and 4 bases from J, leaving 13 bases between. Per germline, CDR1 MGHDK and CDR2 SYGVNS. This CDR3 spans 14 amino acids. CDR3 residues: CASSPSGEKNIQYF. The CDR3, as DNA: TGTGCCAGCAGCCCCTCGGGGGAAAAAAACATTCAGTACTTC.

This clonotype occurred many times. This sequence joins TRBV6-2 or TRBV6-3 and TRBJ2-2; TRBD1 aligns across 8 bases. Per the germline V gene, CDR1 is MNHEY and CDR2 is SVGEGT. Germline trimming cut 6 bases from V and 4 bases from J; bases unmatched to any gene: 1. CDR3 size: 13 residues. CDR3 bases: TGTGCCAGCAGAACAGGGGGCACCGGGGAGCTGTTTTTT. Its translation: CASRTGGTGELFF.

Many counts were recorded for this clonotype. The V and J genes are TRBV28 and TRBJ2-1; weak D call: TRBD1 (6 bases). This CDR3 has 15 amino acids. V shed 5 bases and J shed 5 bases, with 16 bases lying between them. CDR1 and CDR2 from the germline V gene are MDHEN and SYDVKM. CDR3 region: CASSRRTDIDNEQFF. The CDR3 DNA reads as TGTGCCAGCAGTCGCCGGACAGATATTGACAATGAGCAGTTCTTC.

Many counts were recorded for this clonotype. This chain joins TRBV5-1 and TRBJ2-2, with D possibly being TRBD2 (6 bases). The CDR3 sequence is 15 residues long. Looked up from germline, CDR1 is SGHRS and CDR2 is YFSETQ. V was pared by 4 bases and J by 4 bases, with 14 bases between. This CDR3 is CASSVVGSVTGELFF. CDR3 sequence (DNA): TGCGCCAGCAGCGTCGTCGGGAGTGTCACCGGGGAGCTGTTTTTT. Filled out from reference TRBV5-1 and TRBJ2-2, the complete variable domain reads KAGVTQTPRYLIKTRGQQVTLSCSPISGHRSVSWYQQTPGQGLQFLFEYFSETQRNKGNFPGRFSGRQFSNSRSEMNVSTLELGDSALYLCASSVVGSVTGELFFGEGSRLTVL.

About this clonotype: A much more abundant neighbour one base away suggests this may be a read error. This sequence joins TRBV12-3 or TRBV12-4 and TRBJ2-7, with D hard to call. This CDR3 spans 13 amino acids. Here the CDR3 DNA reads TGTGCCAGCAGTTTAGCCCAATCCTACGGGCAGTACTTC. This sequence encodes CASSLAQSYGQYF.

This clonotype appeared many times. The rearrangement uses TRBV7-8 and TRBJ1-1; TRBD1 matches at 7 bases. V was clipped by 5 bases and J by 0 bases; unmatched bases: 9. The CDR3 sequence is 16 residues long. Germline V CDR1 and CDR2: SGHVS, FQNEAQ. The CDR3 reads CASSPDRAFLNTEAFF. Written as DNA, the CDR3 is TGTGCCAGCAGCCCAGACAGGGCCTTTCTGAACACTGAAGCTTTCTTT. The variable domain in full, with the rest retrieved from reference TRBV7-8 and TRBJ1-1, is GAGVSQSPRYKVAKRGQDVALRCDPISGHVSLFWYQQALGQGPEFLTYFQNEAQLDKSGLPSDRFFAERPEGSVSTLKIQRTQQEDSAVYLCASSPDRAFLNTEAFFGQGTRLTVV.

A word on this clonotype: A much larger clone is a single base away; this may be a read error. This chain links TRBV2 with TRBJ2-7, with TRBD1 matching 7 bases. The CDR3 sequence is 14 residues long. V was clipped by 8 bases and J by 9 bases; unmatched bases: 16. Germline-derived CDR1 and CDR2 are SNHLY and FYNNEI. The CDR3 here is CASGMRQGARVQYF. CDR3 bases: TGTGCCAGCGGCATGAGACAGGGAGCTCGCGTGCAGTACTTC.

The sample holds many counts of this clonotype. This chain links TRBV29-1 with TRBJ2-5; D remains unclear. This CDR3 is 13 amino acids long. In germline, CDR1 is SQVTM, CDR2 ANQGSEA. V lost 5 bases, J lost 5 bases, and 15 bases lay in between. The CDR3 region has the DNA TGCAGCGTTTGGCCTAGTGAGTCTGAGACCCAGTACTTC. It is translated as CSVWPSESETQYF.

The genes are TRBV19 and TRBJ2-7; perhaps TRBD2 as D (6 bases). Germline V gene sequence: CDR1 LNHDA, CDR2 SQIVND (reference sequence). The CDR3 loop spans 14 amino acids. Trimming stripped 3 bases from V and 4 bases from J, with 13 bases between. In DNA, the CDR3 is TGTGCCAGTAGTATGGGCGGGGCTCTATACGAGCAGTACTTC. Translated: CASSMGGALYEQYF.

This clonotype appeared many times. The gene calls are TRBV12-3 or TRBV12-4 and TRBJ2-5; no reliable D call. Trimming cost V 5 bases and J 2 bases, with 9 bases left between them. This CDR3 has 13 amino acids. The DNA for the CDR3 is TGTGCCAGCAGTCCCGACACACAAGAGACCCAGTACTTC. The encoded protein is CASSPDTQETQYF.

V is TRBV5-1 and J is TRBJ1-1; tentatively, D is TRBD1 (5 bases). The germline CDR1 and CDR2 sequences are SGHRS and YFSETQ. CDR3 length: 15 amino acids. The V end was cut by 0 bases, the J end by 7 bases, with 16 bases between. CDR3 nucleotides: TGCGCCAGCAGCTTGGGGCCGTTGTCAGGGCTTGAAGCTTTCTTT. It codes for CASSLGPLSGLEAFF.

V and J are TRBV28 and TRBJ2-2; 7 bases match TRBD2. This CDR3 is built from 16 residues. Germline V gives CDR1 MDHEN, CDR2 SYDVKM. V lost 6 bases, J lost 1 base, and 8 bases stayed unmatched. CDR3 DNA sequence: TGTGCCAGCAGCGACATGAGCGGGGTGAACACCGGGGAGCTGTTTTTT. Translated, it gives CASSDMSGVNTGELFF.